The clone carrying this T cell receptor beta chain was counted only a few times. As yet, its antigen is unknown. This sample stems from a study of a mutant IDH1 vaccine in newly diagnosed glioma. Study at large: The study started vaccination 4-6 weeks after radiotherapy alone, or with temozolomide cycles. Every participant had undergone radiotherapy, temozolomide, or both before, and most underwent both.

The assay was immunoSEQ multiplex PCR, and TCRdb's table has in-frame clones only and misses some. Among around 30,000 clones listed, around 83% were seen once. The sample's time point: week 35, safety follow-up. Vaccinated patients received 300 ug of mutant IDH1 20-mer peptide per dose, with topical imiquimod. Across weeks 1, 3, 5, 7, 11, 15, 19 and 23, patients received a vaccination each time, eight in all. The CDR3 spans 16 residues. Germline V gene lookup returns CDR1 SGHTA and CDR2 FQGNSA. Trimming at V came to 5 bases and at J to 3 bases, leaving 6 bases not matched to a gene. The chain employs TRBV7-2 and TRBJ2-1, with 11 nucleotides matching TRBD2. This specimen consisted of PBMCs, obtained from a glioma patient whose treatment included an IDH1 peptide vaccine. This TCR was sampled from a woman aged 18-29 years with glioma. CDR3 bases: TGTGCCAGCAGCCTTCTAGCGGGAGGAGTCTACAATGAGCAGTTCTTC. This encodes CASSLLAGGVYNEQFF.